A single sample is the source of the 9 T cell receptor beta chains below, sequenced in a study of blood T cells in healthy people across ages. A second PCR of 7 to 11 cycles used a sample-barcoded 5' primer and a J-beta primer mix. TCRdb re-called the 5' RACE reads with MiXCR, one entry per CDR3 protein. The sample consists of about 1.1 million distinct CDR3 sequences, approximately 38% of them appearing once. Material: blood. The receptors were gathered from a man aged 18-30 years in good health.

The J gene is TRBJ1-5, the V gene TRBV20-1; unclear D gene. Germline V gene data show CDR1 as DFQATT and CDR2 as SNEGSKA (reference sequence). The CDR3 is 14 amino acids. Trimming removed 3 bases from V and 4 bases from J, with 13 bases in between. For the CDR3, the DNA is TGCAGTGCTAGCTCACAGATGGAAAATCAGCCCCAGCATTTT. Translating gives CSASSQMENQPQHF.

This clonotype was seen a few times. Here the CDR3 reads CASSLAVGGGYTF. The CDR3, as DNA: TGTGCCAGCAGCTTAGCGGTAGGGGGTGGCTACACCTTC. This chain uses TRBV11-2 with TRBJ1-2; a weak D match, TRBD1 (6 bases). The V end was cut by 1 base, the J end by 7 bases, with 10 bases between. The CDR3 runs to 13 residues. Germline CDR1 SGHAT, CDR2 FQNNGV.

This chain joins TRBV12-3 or TRBV12-4 and TRBJ1-1; maybe TRBD1 (5 bases). This CDR3 is built from 13 residues. The germline V and J ends were trimmed by 7 bases and 4 bases, with 13 bases remaining between them. CDR3 coding DNA: TGTGCCAGCAAACCCGACGGGGGCACTGAAGCTTTCTTT. As protein: CASKPDGGTEAFF.

CDR3 coding DNA: TGTGCCAGTAGTATTGGCGGGGAGGGCTGCAATGAGCAGTTCTTC. The encoded protein is CASSIGGEGCNEQFF. The genes are TRBV19 and TRBJ2-1; 7 nucleotides agree with TRBD2. The V gene's germline CDR1 is LNHDA and CDR2 SQIVND (reference sequence). The CDR3 is 15 residues long. Germline trimming cut 3 bases from V and 6 bases from J; bases unmatched to any gene: 8.

The V call is TRBV12-5, the J call TRBJ2-3; D might be TRBD1 (5 bases). This CDR3 has 14 residues. The V end was cut by 1 base, the J end by 6 bases, with 11 bases between. Germline V CDR1 and CDR2: LGHNT, FRNRAP. The DNA for the CDR3 is TGTGCTAGTGGTTTGGGACCTCAGGGCGATACGCAGTATTTT. This translates into CASGLGPQGDTQYF. The full variable domain, in which reference TRBV12-5 and TRBJ2-3 provide the parts outside the CDR3, is DARVTQTPRHKVTEMGQEVTMRCQPILGHNTVFWYRQTMMQGLELLAYFRNRAPLDDSGMPKDRFSAEMPDATLATLKIQPSEPRDSAVYFCASGLGPQGDTQYFGPGTRLTVL.

This clonotype was counted at least ten times. V usage is TRBV29-1 and J usage is TRBJ2-1, with TRBD2 matching over 12 bases. This CDR3 region has 14 residues. With 7 bases clipped from V and 2 bases from J, the junction kept 3 bases outside the gene matches. Germline CDR1 SQVTM, CDR2 ANQGSEA. Here the CDR3 DNA reads TGCAGCGCTGGACTAGCGGGGCCCTACAATGAGCAGTTCTTC. The encoded protein is CSAGLAGPYNEQFF.

The chain employs TRBV20-1 and TRBJ1-2; D not certain. The V end lost 5 bases, the J end lost 5 bases, and 15 bases lay between the germline ends. This CDR3 has 13 amino acids. Germline V CDR1 and CDR2: DFQATT, SNEGSKA (reference sequence). The CDR3 sequence: CSAADKYTYGYTF. CDR3 DNA: TGCAGTGCTGCCGACAAGTACACTTATGGCTACACCTTC.

This clonotype showed up many times. J is TRBJ2-3 and V is TRBV7-3; D not resolved. The germline V gene encodes CDR1 SGHTA and CDR2 FQGTGA. The CDR3 extends over 13 amino acids. V was clipped by 1 base and J by 0 bases, with 2 bases between them. Written as DNA, the CDR3 is TGTGCCAGCAGCTTAATCAGCACAGATACGCAGTATTTT. Its protein product is CASSLISTDTQYF.

Only a few counts were recorded for this clonotype. V and J are TRBV6-2 or TRBV6-3 and TRBJ2-3; 7 bases are shared with TRBD1. V was pared by 3 bases and J by 4 bases, with 7 bases of the junction left unmatched. The CDR3 is 15 amino acids. Per the germline V gene, CDR1 is MNHEY and CDR2 is SVGEGT. Here the CDR3 DNA reads TGTGCCAGCAGTTATTACAGGGGAGCGGCAGATACGCAGTATTTT. It translates to CASSYYRGAADTQYF.